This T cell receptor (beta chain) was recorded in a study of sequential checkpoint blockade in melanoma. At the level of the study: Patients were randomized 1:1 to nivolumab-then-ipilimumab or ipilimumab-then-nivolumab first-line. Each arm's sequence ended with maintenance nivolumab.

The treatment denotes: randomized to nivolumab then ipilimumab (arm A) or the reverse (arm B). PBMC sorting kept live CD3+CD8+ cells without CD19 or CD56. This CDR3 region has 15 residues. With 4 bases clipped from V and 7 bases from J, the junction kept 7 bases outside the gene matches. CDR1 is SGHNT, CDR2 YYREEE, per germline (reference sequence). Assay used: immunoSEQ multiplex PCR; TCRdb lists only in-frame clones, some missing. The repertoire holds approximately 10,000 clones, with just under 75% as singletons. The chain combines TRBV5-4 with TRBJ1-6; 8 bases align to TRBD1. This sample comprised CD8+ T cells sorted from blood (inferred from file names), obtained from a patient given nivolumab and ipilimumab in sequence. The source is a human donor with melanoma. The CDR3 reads CASSGDRGGNSPLHF. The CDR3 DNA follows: TGTGCCAGCAGCGGCGACAGGGGAGGAAATTCACCCCTCCACTTT.